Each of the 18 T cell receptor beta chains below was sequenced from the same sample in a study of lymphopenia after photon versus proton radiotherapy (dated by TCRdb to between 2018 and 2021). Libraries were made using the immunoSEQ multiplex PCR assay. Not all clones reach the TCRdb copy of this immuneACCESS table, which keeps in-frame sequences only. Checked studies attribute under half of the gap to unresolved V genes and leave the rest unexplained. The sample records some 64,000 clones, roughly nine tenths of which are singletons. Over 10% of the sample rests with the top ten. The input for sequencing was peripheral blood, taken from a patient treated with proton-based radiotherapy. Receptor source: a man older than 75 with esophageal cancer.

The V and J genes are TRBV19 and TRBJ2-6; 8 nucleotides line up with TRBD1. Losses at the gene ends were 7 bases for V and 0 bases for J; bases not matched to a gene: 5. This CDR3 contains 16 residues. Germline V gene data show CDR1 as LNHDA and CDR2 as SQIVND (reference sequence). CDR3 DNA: TGTGCCAGTAAGGGACAGGCCTTCTCTGGGGCCAACGTCCTGACTTTC. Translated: CASKGQAFSGANVLTF.

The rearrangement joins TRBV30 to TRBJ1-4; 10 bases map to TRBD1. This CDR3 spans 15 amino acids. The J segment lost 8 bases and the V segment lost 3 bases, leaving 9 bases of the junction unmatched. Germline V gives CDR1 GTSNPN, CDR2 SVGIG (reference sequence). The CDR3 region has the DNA TGTGCCTGGAGCGCCGACAGGGGGCGAGAAGAAAAACTGTTTTTT. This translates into CAWSADRGREEKLFF.

The CDR3 loop reads CASSNREKLFF. The CDR3 coding sequence is TGTGCCAGCAGTAATCGGGAAAAACTGTTTTTT. This chain uses TRBV2 with TRBJ1-4; no clear D. Trimming left V 5 bases short and J 8 bases short, with 6 bases between. Germline loops: CDR1 SNHLY, CDR2 FYNNEI. CDR3 length: 11 amino acids.

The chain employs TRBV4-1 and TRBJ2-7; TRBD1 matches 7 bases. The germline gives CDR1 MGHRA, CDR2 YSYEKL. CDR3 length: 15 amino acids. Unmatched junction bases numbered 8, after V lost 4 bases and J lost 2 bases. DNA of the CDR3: TGCGCCAGCAGCCCCCGGGACAGCCTCCCCTACGAGCAGTACTTC. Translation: CASSPRDSLPYEQYF.

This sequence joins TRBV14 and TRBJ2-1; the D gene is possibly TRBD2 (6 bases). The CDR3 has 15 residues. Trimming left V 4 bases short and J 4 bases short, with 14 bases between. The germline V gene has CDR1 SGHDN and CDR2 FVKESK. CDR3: CASSPYQRVYNEQFF. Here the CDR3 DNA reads TGTGCCAGCAGCCCTTACCAGCGGGTTTACAATGAGCAGTTCTTC.

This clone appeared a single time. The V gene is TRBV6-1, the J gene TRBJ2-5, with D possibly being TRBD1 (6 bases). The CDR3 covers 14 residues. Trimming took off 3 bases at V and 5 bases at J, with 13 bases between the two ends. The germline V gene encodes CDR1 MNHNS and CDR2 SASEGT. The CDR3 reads CASSEIRGSETQYF. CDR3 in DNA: TGTGCCAGCAGTGAGATAAGGGGGTCGGAGACCCAGTACTTC.

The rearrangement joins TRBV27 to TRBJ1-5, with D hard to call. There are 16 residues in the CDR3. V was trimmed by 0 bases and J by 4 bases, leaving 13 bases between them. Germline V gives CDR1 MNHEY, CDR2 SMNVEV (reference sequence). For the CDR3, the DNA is TGTGCCAGCAGTTTATCATACGGGCACTATAATCAGCCCCAGCATTTT. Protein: CASSLSYGHYNQPQHF.

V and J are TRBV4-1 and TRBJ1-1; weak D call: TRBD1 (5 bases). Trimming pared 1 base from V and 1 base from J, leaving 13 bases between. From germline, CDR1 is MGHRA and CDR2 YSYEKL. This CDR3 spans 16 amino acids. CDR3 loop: CASSQVTGRRNTEAFF. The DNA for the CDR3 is TGCGCCAGCAGCCAAGTAACAGGAAGGCGGAACACTGAAGCTTTCTTT.

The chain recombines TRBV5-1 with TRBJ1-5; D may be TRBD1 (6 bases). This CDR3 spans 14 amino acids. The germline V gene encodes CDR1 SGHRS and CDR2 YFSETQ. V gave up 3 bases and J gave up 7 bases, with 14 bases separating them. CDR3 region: CASSSGGQGQPQHF. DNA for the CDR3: TGCGCCAGCAGCTCCGGAGGCCAGGGGCAGCCCCAGCATTTT. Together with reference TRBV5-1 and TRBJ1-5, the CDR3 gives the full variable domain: KAGVTQTPRYLIKTRGQQVTLSCSPISGHRSVSWYQQTPGQGLQFLFEYFSETQRNKGNFPGRFSGRQFSNSRSEMNVSTLELGDSALYLCASSSGGQGQPQHFGDGTRLSIL.

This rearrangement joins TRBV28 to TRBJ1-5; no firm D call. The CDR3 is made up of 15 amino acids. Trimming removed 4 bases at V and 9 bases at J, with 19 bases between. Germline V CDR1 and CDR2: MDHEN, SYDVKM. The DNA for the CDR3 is TGTGCCAGCAGTTCTAGTATTCCTGACCGACGGCCCCAGCATTTT. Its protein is CASSSSIPDRRPQHF. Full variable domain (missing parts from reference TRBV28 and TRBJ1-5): DVKVTQSSRYLVKRTGEKVFLECVQDMDHENMFWYRQDPGLGLRLIYFSYDVKMKEKGDIPEGYSVSREKKERFSLILESASTNQTSMYLCASSSSIPDRRPQHFGDGTRLSIL.

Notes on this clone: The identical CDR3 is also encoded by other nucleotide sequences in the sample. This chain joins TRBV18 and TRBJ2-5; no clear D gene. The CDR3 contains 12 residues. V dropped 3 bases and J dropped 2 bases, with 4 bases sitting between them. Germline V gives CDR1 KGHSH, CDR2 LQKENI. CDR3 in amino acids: CASSPNQETQYF. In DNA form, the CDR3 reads TGTGCCAGCTCACCCAATCAAGAGACCCAGTACTTC.

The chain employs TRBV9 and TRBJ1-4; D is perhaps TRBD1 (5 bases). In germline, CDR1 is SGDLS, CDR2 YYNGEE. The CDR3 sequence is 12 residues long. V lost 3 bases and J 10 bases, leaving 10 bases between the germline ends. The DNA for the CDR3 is TGTGCCAGCAGCGCCCCGGGGGGAAAACTGTTTTTT. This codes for CASSAPGGKLFF. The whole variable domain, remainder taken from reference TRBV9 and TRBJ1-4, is DSGVTQTPKHLITATGQRVTLRCSPRSGDLSVYWYQQSLDQGLQFLIQYYNGEERAKGNILERFSAQQFPDLHSELNLSSLELGDSALYFCASSAPGGKLFFGSGTQLSVL.

CDR3: CASSSRGGTYGYTF. The CDR3 nucleotides are TGTGCCAGTAGTTCACGTGGCGGGACGTATGGCTACACCTTC. The chain combines TRBV19 with TRBJ1-2, with D perhaps TRBD1 (5 bases). From germline, CDR1 is LNHDA and CDR2 SQIVND (reference sequence). This CDR3 has 14 residues. Trimming took off 5 bases at V and 5 bases at J, with 15 bases between the two ends.

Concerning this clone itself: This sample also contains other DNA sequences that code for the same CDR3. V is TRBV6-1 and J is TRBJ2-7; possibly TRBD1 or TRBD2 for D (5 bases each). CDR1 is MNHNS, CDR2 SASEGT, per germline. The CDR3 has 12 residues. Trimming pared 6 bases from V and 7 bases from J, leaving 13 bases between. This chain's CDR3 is CASSPWGNEQYF. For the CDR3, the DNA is TGTGCCAGCAGCCCGTGGGGGAATGAGCAGTACTTC.

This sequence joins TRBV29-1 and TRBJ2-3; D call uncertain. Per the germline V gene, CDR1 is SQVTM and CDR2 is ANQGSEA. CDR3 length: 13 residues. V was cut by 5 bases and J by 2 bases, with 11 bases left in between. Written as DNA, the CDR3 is TGCAGCGTTCTGGATAGGGTCACAGATACGCAGTATTTT. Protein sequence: CSVLDRVTDTQYF.

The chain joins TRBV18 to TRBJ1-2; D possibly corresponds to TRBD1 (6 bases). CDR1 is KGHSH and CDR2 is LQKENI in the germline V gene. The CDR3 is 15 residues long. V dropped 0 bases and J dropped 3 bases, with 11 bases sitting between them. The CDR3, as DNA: TGTGCCAGCTCACCACCATCAGGGGTTGACTATGGCTACACCTTC. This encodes CASSPPSGVDYGYTF.

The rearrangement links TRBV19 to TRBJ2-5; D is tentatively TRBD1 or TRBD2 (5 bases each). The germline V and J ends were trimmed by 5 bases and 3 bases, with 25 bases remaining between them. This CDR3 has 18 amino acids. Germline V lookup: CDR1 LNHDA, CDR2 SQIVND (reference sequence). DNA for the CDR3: TGTGCCAGTAGTCCTCGAGGGTCCGGGACCCCCGGGGAAGAGACCCAGTACTTC. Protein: CASSPRGSGTPGEETQYF.

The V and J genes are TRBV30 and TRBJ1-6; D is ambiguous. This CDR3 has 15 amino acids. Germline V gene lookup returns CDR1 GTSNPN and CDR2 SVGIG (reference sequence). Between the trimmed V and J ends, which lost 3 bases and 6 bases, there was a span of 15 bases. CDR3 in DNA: TGTGCCTGGAGGCCCCTGGGCCGGAGTAATTCACCCCTCCACTTT. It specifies CAWRPLGRSNSPLHF. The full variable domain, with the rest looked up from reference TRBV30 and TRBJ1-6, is SQTIHQWPATLVQPVGSPLSLECTVEGTSNPNLYWYRQAAGRGLQLLFYSVGIGQISSEVPQNLSASRPQDRQFILSSKKLLLSDSGFYLCAWRPLGRSNSPLHFGNGTRLTVT.